Each of the 15 T cell receptor beta chains below was sequenced from the same sample in a study of T-cell reconstitution after alpha-beta-depleted transplantation in children. Preparation of the TCRbeta library used unique molecular identifiers. TCRdb re-called the PCR reads with MiXCR, one entry per CDR3 protein. The profile shows under 250,000 distinct CDR3 sequences, approximately 17% of them singletons. The sample in question was PBMCs, mostly from graft donor cells, obtained 360 days after TCRalphabeta/CD19-depleted stem cell transplant. These receptors came from a male patient aged 2 to 9 who had a stem cell transplant for acute lymphoblastic leukemia, so the T cells may come from the graft donor.

V is TRBV6-2 or TRBV6-3 and J is TRBJ1-4; tentative D call: TRBD1 (5 bases). Trimming left V 6 bases short and J 5 bases short, with 13 bases between. The CDR3 loop spans 14 amino acids. Germline assignment: CDR1 MNHEY and CDR2 SVGEGT. The CDR3 nucleotides read TGTGCCAGCAGGAGCGACAGAAGAAATGAAAAACTGTTTTTT. Its translation: CASRSDRRNEKLFF.

The chain uses TRBV19 and TRBJ2-7; D may be TRBD1 (6 bases). The CDR3 is 14 amino acids. V was pared by 7 bases and J by 3 bases, with 16 bases between. Germline V gives CDR1 LNHDA, CDR2 SQIVND (reference sequence). As DNA, the CDR3 is TGTGCCAGTATGCCGGGACAATGGGGCTACGAGCAGTACTTC. Translated, it gives CASMPGQWGYEQYF.

The chain recombines TRBV7-8 with TRBJ2-3, with TRBD1 as a possible D gene (5 bases). V dropped 5 bases and J dropped 4 bases, with 7 bases sitting between them. CDR3 size: 12 residues. Germline CDR1 and CDR2: SGHVS and FQNEAQ. CDR3: CASSQGADTQYF. For the CDR3, the DNA is TGTGCCAGCAGCCAAGGGGCAGATACGCAGTATTTT.

This clonotype was counted a few times. V gene TRBV4-3 combines with J gene TRBJ2-5; 9 bases match TRBD2. This CDR3 is 15 amino acids long. Germline CDR1 LGHNA, CDR2 YSLEER. V dropped 4 bases and J dropped 1; count of bases not matched to a gene: 4. CDR3 nucleotides: TGCGCCAGCAGCCTTGCGGGGGGGACCCAAGAGACCCAGTACTTC. This encodes CASSLAGGTQETQYF.

The J gene is TRBJ2-1, the V gene TRBV5-4; no clear D. The CDR3 has 14 residues. The germline V gene has CDR1 SGHNT and CDR2 YYREEE (reference sequence). Between the trimmed V and J ends, which lost 0 bases and 5 bases, there was a span of 9 bases. Here the CDR3 DNA reads TGTGCCAGCAGCTTGGTCCTATTGGACAATGAGCAGTTCTTC. It yields the protein CASSLVLLDNEQFF.

In this sample, this clonotype turned up once. V usage is TRBV10-3 and J usage is TRBJ2-7, with 8 bases lining up with TRBD1. The CDR3 runs 15 residues. J was trimmed by 6 bases and V by 0 bases; bases with no gene match: 7. Germline loops: CDR1 ENHRY, CDR2 SYGVKD. The CDR3 coding sequence is TGTGCCATCAGTGAGTCGGACAGGGAGACGAGCGAGCAGTACTTC. Translating gives CAISESDRETSEQYF.

This chain connects TRBV3-1 to TRBJ2-1, with 7 bases that match TRBD2. The CDR3 extends over 18 amino acids. Germline V CDR1 and CDR2: LGHDT, YNNKEL (reference sequence). Trimming took 4 bases from V and 0 from J; bases not matched to a gene: 12. The CDR3 region has the DNA TGTGCCAGCAGCCGTGGCCCCACTCCGGGGGGCTCCTACAATGAGCAGTTCTTC. Translated, it gives CASSRGPTPGGSYNEQFF.

This clonotype turned up a few times. The rearrangement uses TRBV5-1 and TRBJ1-1, with D perhaps matching TRBD1 (5 bases). This CDR3 comprises 13 residues. Germline V lookup: CDR1 SGHRS, CDR2 YFSETQ. Trimming took 4 bases from V and 5 from J, leaving 12 bases between them. DNA for the CDR3: TGCGCCAGCAGCGCGGGGGATTGGACTGAAGCTTTCTTT. It encodes CASSAGDWTEAFF.

V gene TRBV5-1 combines with J gene TRBJ2-7, with 11 bases lining up with TRBD1. This CDR3 has 17 amino acids. CDR1 SGHRS and CDR2 YFSETQ come from the germline V gene. The V and J ends lost 0 bases and 0 bases, in that order; junction bases with no gene match: 5. This chain's CDR3 is CASSLGGQGDTSYEQYF. Written as DNA, the CDR3 is TGCGCCAGCAGCTTGGGGGGACAGGGGGATACCTCCTACGAGCAGTACTTC.

The chain is built from TRBV7-8 and TRBJ2-7, with 9 bases matching TRBD1. This CDR3 is 17 amino acids long. With 2 bases clipped from V and 0 bases from J, the junction kept 8 bases outside the gene matches. Germline CDR1 is SGHVS and CDR2 is FQNEAQ. The CDR3 bases are TGTGCCAGCAGCTTAAGCGCTGGACAGGGGAACTCCTACGAGCAGTACTTC. Residues: CASSLSAGQGNSYEQYF.

At least ten counts were recorded for this clonotype. The chain carries TRBV7-8 and TRBJ2-3; 14 bases are shared with TRBD2. The germline gives CDR1 SGHVS, CDR2 FQNEAQ. Trimming at V came to 1 base and at J to 4 bases, leaving 1 base not matched to a gene. This CDR3 comprises 16 residues. The CDR3 nucleotides read TGTGCCAGCAGCTTAGGGACTAGCGGGGGGTCAGATACGCAGTATTTT. Protein: CASSLGTSGGSDTQYF.

DNA of the CDR3: TGCAGCGTTGAAGGCCTAGGGGATGGCACAGATACGCAGTATTTT. This encodes CSVEGLGDGTDTQYF. V and J are TRBV29-1 and TRBJ2-3; D perhaps matches TRBD1 (5 bases). Looked up from germline, CDR1 is SQVTM and CDR2 is ANQGSEA. The V end was cut by 1 base, the J end by 1 base, with 12 bases between. The CDR3 runs to 15 residues.

The chain couples TRBV7-2 to TRBJ2-7, with a possible D match to TRBD1 (7 bases). The length of the CDR3 is 15 residues. Germline lookup yields CDR1 SGHTA and CDR2 FQGNSA. Trimming removed 5 bases at V and 0 bases at J, with 14 bases between. This chain's CDR3 is CASSLQGRSSYEQYF. The CDR3 DNA reads TGTGCCAGCAGCCTACAGGGGAGGAGCTCCTACGAGCAGTACTTC.

The chain joins TRBV7-9 to TRBJ1-2; 9 nucleotides line up with TRBD1. V was pared by 5 bases and J by 0 bases, with 4 bases of the junction left unmatched. This CDR3 has 15 residues. Germline V gene data show CDR1 as SEHNR and CDR2 as FQNEAQ (reference sequence). The CDR3 nucleotides read TGTGCCAGCAGCCCTAGACAGGGGGCTAACTATGGCTACACCTTC. It encodes CASSPRQGANYGYTF.

The sample holds many counts of this clonotype. This chain links TRBV6-5 with TRBJ2-1; 8 nucleotides align to TRBD1. J was trimmed by 2 bases and V by 2 bases; bases with no gene match: 5. The CDR3 sequence is 16 residues long. CDR1 and CDR2 from the germline V gene are MNHEY and SVGAGI. CDR3 amino acids: CASSYPDRGAYNEQFF. DNA for the CDR3: TGTGCCAGCAGTTACCCTGACAGGGGTGCCTACAATGAGCAGTTCTTC.